This entry lists 20 T cell receptor beta chains sequenced from one sample in a study of shared clonotypes between healthy human individuals. It was CD45RO-negative cells, positively selected for CCR7, that made up naive CD8 cells, with terminally differentiated effector memory CD45RA+ cells excluded. Profiled with immunoSEQ multiplex PCR; TCRdb holds only in-frame clones, not every one. Of about 1,800,000 clones listed, around 96% are singletons. Input material: naive CD8+ T cells sorted from blood. These receptors all come from a man aged 18-30 years in good health.

The chain joins TRBV10-3 to TRBJ2-7; the D is unclear. The CDR3 is 11 amino acids. Germline V CDR1 and CDR2: ENHRY, SYGVKD. The ends were cut back, 4 bases at V and 3 bases at J, with 4 bases in the middle. The CDR3: CAISVDYEQYF. DNA for the CDR3: TGTGCCATCAGTGTCGACTACGAGCAGTACTTC.

The genes are TRBV9 and TRBJ2-1; 10 nucleotides align to TRBD2. The CDR3 is 15 residues long. Germline CDR1 SGDLS, CDR2 YYNGEE. The V segment lost 4 bases and the J segment 2 bases; nucleotides outside the gene matches: 3. The CDR3 DNA reads as TGTGCCAGCAGCCCAGCGGGAGGGCCCTACAATGAGCAGTTCTTC. Its translation: CASSPAGGPYNEQFF.

V and J are TRBV6-1 and TRBJ1-2; TRBD1 agrees at 10 bases. The V and J ends lost 8 bases and 4 bases, in that order; junction bases with no gene match: 1. CDR1 MNHNS and CDR2 SASEGT come from the germline V gene. The CDR3 spans 12 residues. The CDR3 bases are TGTGCCAGCTGGGACAGGGGCTATGGCTACACCTTC. Residues: CASWDRGYGYTF.

The chain uses TRBV10-3 and TRBJ2-7, with a possible D match to TRBD2 (6 bases). Germline V gene data show CDR1 as ENHRY and CDR2 as SYGVKD. This CDR3 comprises 14 residues. The germline V and J ends were trimmed by 6 bases and 3 bases, with 15 bases remaining between them. The CDR3 spells CAIRDSGGVYEQYF. The CDR3, as DNA: TGTGCCATCAGGGACTCCGGGGGAGTCTACGAGCAGTACTTC.

The genes are TRBV19 and TRBJ2-7; D perhaps matches TRBD1 (6 bases). The germline CDR1 and CDR2 sequences are LNHDA and SQIVND (reference sequence). The CDR3 sequence is 16 residues long. With 0 bases removed from V and 0 bases from J, the gap between germline ends came to 12 bases. As DNA, the CDR3 is TGTGCCAGTAGTATAGAGGACAGCCCAAACTCCTACGAGCAGTACTTC. The encoded protein is CASSIEDSPNSYEQYF.

The genes are TRBV6-1 and TRBJ2-7; a possible D gene is TRBD1 (7 bases). The CDR3 consists of 13 residues. Trimming took 6 bases from V and 2 from J, leaving 11 bases between them. Germline CDR1 is MNHNS and CDR2 is SASEGT. The CDR3 loop is CASSFRGAYEQYF. CDR3 nucleotides: TGTGCCAGCAGCTTCAGGGGGGCCTACGAGCAGTACTTC.

In this sample, this clone turned up once. The chain links TRBV13 to TRBJ2-5; no clear D. CDR1 PRHDT and CDR2 FYEKMQ come from the germline V gene (reference sequence). Trimming took 0 bases from V and 3 from J, leaving 5 bases between them. The CDR3 runs to 13 residues. Here the CDR3 reads CASSLGHKETQYF. The CDR3 DNA sequence: TGTGCCAGCAGCTTAGGCCATAAAGAGACCCAGTACTTC.

This chain links TRBV19 with TRBJ2-5; 13 nucleotides match TRBD2. The CDR3 spans 16 residues. V lost 6 bases, J lost 1 base, and 5 bases stayed unmatched. Germline CDR1 reads LNHDA; CDR2 reads SQIVND (reference sequence). CDR3 amino acids: CASSLLAGGLQETQYF. The CDR3 coding sequence is TGTGCCAGTAGCCTACTAGCGGGGGGGCTCCAAGAGACCCAGTACTTC.

The chain uses TRBV6-5 and TRBJ1-5; D unresolved. Germline CDR1 and CDR2: MNHEY and SVGAGI. This CDR3 has 15 residues. Between the trimmed V and J ends, which lost 0 bases and 3 bases, there was a span of 9 bases. CDR3 sequence reads: CASSYSSGINQPQHF. The CDR3 DNA follows: TGTGCCAGCAGTTACTCTTCGGGAATCAATCAGCCCCAGCATTTT.

The rearrangement joins TRBV13 to TRBJ2-1, with 7 positions matching TRBD2. The germline V gene has CDR1 PRHDT and CDR2 FYEKMQ (reference sequence). The CDR3 runs 13 residues. Trimming at V came to 3 bases and at J to 13 bases, leaving 9 bases not matched to a gene. CDR3 amino acids: CASSFGLEGKQFF. The CDR3 DNA is TGTGCCAGCAGCTTCGGACTAGAAGGGAAACAGTTCTTC. Using reference TRBV13 and TRBJ2-1 for the parts outside the CDR3, the full variable domain is AAGVIQSPRHLIKEKRETATLKCYPIPRHDTVYWYQQGPGQDPQFLISFYEKMQSDKGSIPDRFSAQQFSDYHSELNMSSLELGDSALYFCASSFGLEGKQFFGPGTRLTVL.

This chain links TRBV4-3 with TRBJ1-5; D uncertain. Germline values: CDR1 LGHNA, CDR2 YSLEER. The CDR3 has 14 residues. The V end was cut by 1 base, the J end by 2 bases, with 6 bases between. This CDR3 is CASSQVHGNQPQHF. The CDR3 DNA sequence: TGCGCCAGCAGCCAAGTCCATGGCAATCAGCCCCAGCATTTT.

This sequence joins TRBV25-1 and TRBJ1-2; D perhaps matches TRBD1 (6 bases). The CDR3 is made up of 12 amino acids. In germline, CDR1 is MGHDK, CDR2 SYGVNS. The V gene lost 7 bases and the J gene lost 4 bases, with 10 bases spanning the gap. CDR3 protein: CASNGGPYGYTF. CDR3 DNA sequence: TGTGCCAGCAACGGGGGGCCCTATGGCTACACCTTC.

The chain employs TRBV18 and TRBJ2-7, with unresolved D. CDR1 is KGHSH and CDR2 is LQKENI in the germline V gene. Trimming removed 0 bases from V and 1 base from J, with 7 bases in between. CDR3 size: 14 residues. This chain's CDR3 is CASSPPPPSYEQYF. CDR3 in DNA: TGTGCCAGCTCACCACCCCCACCTTCCTACGAGCAGTACTTC. Full variable domain (outside the CDR3, taken from reference TRBV18 and TRBJ2-7): NAGVMQNPRHLVRRRGQEARLRCSPMKGHSHVYWYRQLPEEGLKFMVYLQKENIIDESGMPKERFSAEFPKEGPSILRIQQVVRGDSAAYFCASSPPPPSYEQYFGPGTRLTVT.

The V call is TRBV5-6, the J call TRBJ2-5; TRBD2 might be the D (7 bases). Germline CDR1 SGHDT, CDR2 YYEEEE. V was pared by 3 bases and J by 5 bases, with 14 bases between. The CDR3 has 14 amino acids. The CDR3 spells CASSWTAGWETQYF. The CDR3 region has the DNA TGTGCCAGCAGCTGGACAGCGGGGTGGGAGACCCAGTACTTC.

The chain joins TRBV6-5 to TRBJ2-3, with 8 nucleotides matching TRBD1. Losses at the gene ends were 4 bases for V and 6 bases for J; bases not matched to a gene: 3. Germline CDR1 reads MNHEY; CDR2 reads SVGAGI. The CDR3 sequence is 13 residues long. The CDR3 region is CASSWTGMDTQYF. The DNA of the CDR3 is TGTGCCAGCAGTTGGACAGGGATGGATACGCAGTATTTT.

CDR3 amino acids: CASSQTGFQETQYF. In DNA, the CDR3 is TGTGCCAGCAGCCAAACGGGGTTCCAAGAGACCCAGTACTTC. The chain is built from TRBV7-9 and TRBJ2-5, with a weak D call TRBD2 (5 bases). Per the germline V gene, CDR1 is SEHNR and CDR2 is FQNEAQ (reference sequence). The V and J ends lost 5 bases and 1 base respectively, with 11 bases between them. The CDR3 totals 14 residues. The full variable domain, completed using reference TRBV7-9 and TRBJ2-5, is DTGVSQNPRHKITKRGQNVTFRCDPISEHNRLYWYRQTLGQGPEFLTYFQNEAQLEKSRLLSDRFSAERPKGSFSTLEIQRTEQGDSAMYLCASSQTGFQETQYFGPGTRLLVL.

CDR3 nucleotide sequence: TGTGCCAGCAGCTTAGAAAGCGGGGCCTATGGCTACACCTTC. It translates to CASSLESGAYGYTF. V is TRBV7-6 and J is TRBJ1-2; D might be TRBD1 (5 bases). From germline, CDR1 is SGHVS and CDR2 FNYEAQ. Trimming took 1 base from V and 4 from J, leaving 10 bases between them. The CDR3 sequence is 14 residues long.

The table lists this clone with a count of one. The gene calls are TRBV7-3 and TRBJ2-5; D unresolved. This CDR3 has 15 residues. Germline V lookup: CDR1 SGHTA, CDR2 FQGTGA. The V end was cut by 4 bases, the J end by 5 bases, with 17 bases between. CDR3: CASSSTDTLGETQYF. The DNA for the CDR3 is TGTGCCAGCAGCTCCACCGACACGTTGGGGGAGACCCAGTACTTC.

The V and J genes are TRBV19 and TRBJ2-7; TRBD1 agrees at 7 bases. Germline CDR1 reads LNHDA; CDR2 reads SQIVND (reference sequence). There are 14 residues in the CDR3. Trimming at V came to 5 bases and at J to 1 base, leaving 5 bases not matched to a gene. In DNA form, the CDR3 reads TGTGCCAGTAGTTTCGGGACAGCTTCCTACGAGCAGTACTTC. Protein product: CASSFGTASYEQYF.

The chain employs TRBV21-1 and TRBJ1-5. TRBV21-1 is marked as a pseudogene. The CDR3 length is 13 residues. CDR3 sequence reads: CASSKGTSQPQHF. Here the CDR3 DNA reads TGTGCCAGCAGCAAAGGGACTTCTCAGCCCCAGCATTTT.